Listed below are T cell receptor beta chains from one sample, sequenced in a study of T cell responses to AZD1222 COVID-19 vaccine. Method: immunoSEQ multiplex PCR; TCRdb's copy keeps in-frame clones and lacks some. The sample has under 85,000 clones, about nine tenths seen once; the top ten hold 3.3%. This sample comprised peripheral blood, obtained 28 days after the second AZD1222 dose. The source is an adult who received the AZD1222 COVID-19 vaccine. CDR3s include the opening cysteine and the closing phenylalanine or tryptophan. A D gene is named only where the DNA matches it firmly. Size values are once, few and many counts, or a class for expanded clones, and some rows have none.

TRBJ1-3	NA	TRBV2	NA	CASSKDNSFSGNTIYF	TGTGCCAGCAGTAAGGACAACTCCTTCTCTGGAAACACCATATATTTT
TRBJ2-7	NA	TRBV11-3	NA	CASSLMRGAYEQYF	TGTGCCAGCAGTCTTATGAGGGGCGCCTACGAGCAGTACTTC
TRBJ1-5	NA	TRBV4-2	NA	CASSQGEGLSNQPQHF	TGTGCCAGCAGCCAAGGAGAGGGGCTGAGCAATCAGCCCCAGCATTTT
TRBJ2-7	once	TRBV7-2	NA	CASHPMGARSYEQYF	TGTGCCAGCCACCCTATGGGGGCCCGCTCCTACGAGCAGTACTTC
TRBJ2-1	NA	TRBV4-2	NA	CASSQNMGGGANEQFF	TGTGCCAGCAGCCAAAATATGGGAGGGGGGGCCAATGAGCAGTTCTTC
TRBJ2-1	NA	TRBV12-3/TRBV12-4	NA	CASSLLREQFF	TGTGCCAGCAGTTTACTTCGTGAGCAGTTCTTC
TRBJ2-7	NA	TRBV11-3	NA	CASSPERSTEQYF	TGTGCCAGCAGCCCGGAGCGCTCCACGGAGCAGTACTTC
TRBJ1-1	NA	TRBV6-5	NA	CASSYSPGRGTEAFF	TGTGCCAGCAGTTACTCTCCGGGGAGGGGAACTGAAGCTTTCTTT
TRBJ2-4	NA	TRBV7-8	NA	CASSSRGAKNIQYF	TGTGCCAGCAGCTCCAGGGGCGCCAAAAACATTCAGTACTTC
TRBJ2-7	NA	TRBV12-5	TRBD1	CASGHTTGGYYEQYF	TGTGCTAGTGGACATACGACAGGGGGCTACTACGAGCAGTACTTC
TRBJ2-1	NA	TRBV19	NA	CASSRDRYNEQFF	TGTGCCAGTAGTAGGGACCGATACAATGAGCAGTTCTTC
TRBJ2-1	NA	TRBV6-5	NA	CAIAVLGYNEQFF	TGTGCCATCGCCGTCTTGGGATACAATGAGCAGTTCTTC
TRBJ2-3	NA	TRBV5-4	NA	CASSLGLDTQYF	TGTGCCAGCAGCTTAGGATTGGATACGCAGTATTTT
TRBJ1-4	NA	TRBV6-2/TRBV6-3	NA	CASSSFETNEKLFF	TGTGCCAGCAGTTCCTTCGAGACTAATGAAAAACTGTTTTTT
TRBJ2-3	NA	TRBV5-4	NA	CASSLLSDTQYF	TGTGCCAGCAGCTTGTTGTCGGATACGCAGTATTTT
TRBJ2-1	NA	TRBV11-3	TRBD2	CASSLGTSLEQFF	TGTGCCAGCAGCCTAGGGACTAGCCTTGAGCAGTTCTTC
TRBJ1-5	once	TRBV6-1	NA	CASSDRDSGPQHF	TGTGCCAGCAGTGATCGAGATTCTGGGCCCCAGCATTTT
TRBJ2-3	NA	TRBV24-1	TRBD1	CATSDPGQGSTDTQYF	TGTGCCACCAGTGATCCGGGACAGGGAAGCACAGATACGCAGTATTTT
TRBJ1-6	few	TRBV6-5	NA	CASKEQGRFHSPLHF	TGTGCCAGCAAAGAACAGGGCCGCTTCCATTCACCCCTCCACTTT
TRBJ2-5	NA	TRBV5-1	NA	CASHSSGLETQYF	TGCGCCAGCCATTCGTCAGGACTGGAGACCCAGTACTTC
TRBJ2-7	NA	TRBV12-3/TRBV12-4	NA	CASSLSLGTVHF	TGTGCCAGCAGTTTAAGTTTGGGTACAGTCCACTTC
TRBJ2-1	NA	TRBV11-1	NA	CASTYGGSVNEQFF	TGTGCCAGCACTTATGGTGGGAGTGTAAATGAGCAGTTCTTC
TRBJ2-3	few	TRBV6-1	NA	CASSEDYSPDTQYF	TGTGCCAGCAGTGAAGACTATAGCCCAGATACGCAGTATTTT
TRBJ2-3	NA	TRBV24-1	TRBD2	CATSDSGGRAGDTQYF	TGTGCCACCAGTGATTCTGGCGGGAGGGCAGGGGATACGCAGTATTTT
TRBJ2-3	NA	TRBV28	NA	CASSPSRGIDTQYF	TGTGCCAGCAGCCCCTCTAGGGGGATTGATACGCAGTATTTT
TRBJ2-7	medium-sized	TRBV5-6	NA	CASSLNHYEQYF	TGTGCCAGCAGCTTGAACCACTACGAGCAGTACTTC